A single sample is the source of the 8 T cell receptor beta chains below, sequenced in a study of radiotherapy plus CTLA-4 blockade in lung cancer. Measured with immunoSEQ multiplex PCR; TCRdb has only the in-frame clones, and not every one. The sample consists of about 110,000 clones, about 84% of them appearing once. The sample consisted of peripheral blood, taken from a patient treated with radiotherapy plus ipilimumab. Receptors were obtained from a human donor with non-small cell lung cancer that progressed on radiotherapy plus ipilimumab. Some clones in this sample may be carry-over from other donors' samples.

The V and J genes are TRBV11-2 and TRBJ2-3, with D tentatively TRBD2 (5 bases). V shed 2 bases and J shed 0 bases, with 15 bases lying between them. The CDR3 has 17 amino acids. CDR1 is SGHAT and CDR2 is FQNNGV in the germline V gene. The CDR3 nucleotides read TGTGCCAGCAGCTTACTCAGACTATCTTCTAGCACAGATACGCAGTATTTT. It specifies CASSLLRLSSSTDTQYF.

This clone showed up just a few times. This chain links TRBV6-6 with TRBJ1-1, with no clear D. The CDR3 runs to 13 residues. Germline values: CDR1 MNHNY, CDR2 SVGAGI (reference sequence). V was pared by 0 bases and J by 5 bases, with 7 bases between. CDR3: CASSYSEVTEAFF. The CDR3 coding sequence is TGTGCCAGCAGTTACTCTGAGGTTACTGAAGCTTTCTTT.

The rearrangement links TRBV6-1 to TRBJ1-3; D uncertain. V was cut by 3 bases and J by 5 bases, with 17 bases left in between. This CDR3 has 16 residues. CDR1 is MNHNS and CDR2 is SASEGT in the germline V gene. The CDR3 here is CASSEPQTTPRNTIYF. Here the CDR3 DNA reads TGTGCCAGCAGTGAGCCCCAGACCACTCCGAGAAACACCATATATTTT.

This chain joins TRBV5-1 and TRBJ1-2, with a tentative D call TRBD1 (5 bases). The CDR3 sequence is 16 residues long. Germline CDR1 SGHRS, CDR2 YFSETQ. V lost 2 bases and J lost 0, with 14 bases in between. For the CDR3, the DNA is TGCGCCAGCAGCTTTACCACAGGCCCCGCTAACTATGGCTACACCTTC. Its protein is CASSFTTGPANYGYTF. Full variable domain (remainder filled in from reference TRBV5-1 and TRBJ1-2): KAGVTQTPRYLIKTRGQQVTLSCSPISGHRSVSWYQQTPGQGLQFLFEYFSETQRNKGNFPGRFSGRQFSNSRSEMNVSTLELGDSALYLCASSFTTGPANYGYTFGSGTRLTVV.

The chain employs TRBV18 and TRBJ2-7; no clear D gene. V was pared by 1 base and J by 2 bases, with 12 bases between. Germline-derived CDR1 and CDR2 are KGHSH and LQKENI. CDR3 length: 15 amino acids. The CDR3 region is CASSPLFVETYEQYF. In DNA, the CDR3 is TGTGCCAGCTCACCACTTTTTGTAGAGACCTACGAGCAGTACTTC.

This chain connects TRBV6-6 to TRBJ2-7; D tentatively reads TRBD1 or TRBD2 (5 bases each). Germline CDR1 is MNHNY and CDR2 is SVGAGI (reference sequence). The CDR3 extends over 14 amino acids. V lost 5 bases to trimming and J lost 1 base, with 12 bases between them. As DNA, the CDR3 is TGTGCCAGCAGTGCCGGGACGGATTCCTACGAGCAGTACTTC. It yields the protein CASSAGTDSYEQYF.

V and J are TRBV7-2 and TRBJ1-2; 9 nucleotides match TRBD1. There are 18 residues in the CDR3. The germline gives CDR1 SGHTA, CDR2 FQGNSA. Trimming removed 2 bases from V and 1 base from J; junction bases left unmatched: 11. The CDR3 protein is CASSLQVSGTGSNYGYTF. The CDR3 DNA is TGTGCCAGCAGCTTACAAGTATCGGGGACAGGGAGTAACTATGGCTACACCTTC.

The V gene is TRBV4-2, the J gene TRBJ1-1, with a possible D match to TRBD1 (6 bases). V lost 4 bases and J lost 1, with 13 bases in between. The CDR3 is 15 amino acids. The V gene's germline CDR1 is LGHNA and CDR2 YNFKEQ. As DNA, the CDR3 is TGTGCCAGCAGCCTCCACGAGGGGGGGAACACTGAAGCTTTCTTT. Amino acid sequence: CASSLHEGGNTEAFF.